Here is one T cell receptor (beta chain) with its context. The antigen is undetermined. Time point noted: week 23, last vaccination. Vaccination comprised doses that each held 300 ug of mutant IDH1 20-mer peptide, plus topical imiquimod. The sample belongs to a study of a mutant IDH1 vaccine in newly diagnosed glioma. Study results and limitations: In just under 95% of patients, immune responses induced by the vaccine occurred. Top-clonotype changes in peripheral T cells seemed unrelated to pseudoprogression.

Unmatched junction bases numbered 0, after V lost 7 bases and J lost 6 bases. Germline values: CDR1 SGHDT, CDR2 YYEEEE. CDR3 size: 11 residues. The protocol was immunoSEQ multiplex PCR, while the TCRdb copy is restricted to in-frame clones and leaves out a portion. The table includes about 20,000 clones, approximately 82% detected once. The sequence came from a man between 25 and 39 years old with glioma. This sequence joins TRBV5-6 and TRBJ1-1, with 10 bases lining up with TRBD1. The sequences come from PBMCs, collected from a glioma patient whose treatment included an IDH1 peptide vaccine. CDR3 in amino acids: CASGQGAEAFF. The CDR3 DNA reads as TGTGCCAGCGGACAGGGGGCTGAAGCTTTCTTT.